This T cell receptor (beta chain) derives from a study of cytomegalovirus exposure and HLA in healthy donors. Germline V gene lookup returns CDR1 SGDLS and CDR2 YYNGEE. Trimming cost V 0 bases and J 3 bases, with 9 bases left between them. This CDR3 contains 15 residues. Findings and caveats of the study: Evidence from a later analysis indicated that most CMV-associated TCR beta chains looked HLA-restricted.

PCR involved 60 Vbeta and 13 Jbeta primers. The repertoire was sequenced with immunoSEQ multiplex PCR; TCRdb's copy has only in-frame clones and lacks some. The sample contains about 110,000 clones, around 61% of which appear only once. On this clone itself: Its antigen is undetermined.

This sequence originates from a woman in her 30s in good health and CMV-seronegative. The chain links TRBV9 to TRBJ1-4; no reliable D call. The sequenced sample was PBMCs. The CDR3 bases are TGTGCCAGCAGCGTAGACGGGGTGGCTAATGAAAAACTGTTTTTT. Its translation is CASSVDGVANEKLFF.